Given below is one T cell receptor beta chain in context. Its cognate antigen has yet to be identified. Base qualities were left out, and no much larger clone turns up one base away. The data were obtained in a study of blood T cell repertoires in COVID-19 (dated by TCRdb to the early 2020s). General notes on the study: Collaborator samples came from the United States, Italy and Spain and covered acute and convalescent phases of COVID-19. Where available, HLA class I and class II types were taken from metadata supplied by the sample provider and were not determined by assay-based typing. Subjects who had been exposed to COVID-19, were actively infected with it, or had recovered from it provided the deeply sampled blood TCRbeta repertoires that made up the dataset. The repertoires were released in a freely available public database meant as a resource for research on the immune response to SARS-CoV-2. The samples were drawn from the first 160 participants of the ongoing ImmuneRACE study and from 1,254 subjects provided by 6 global collaborators. The material from the prospective study consisted of cDNA or gDNA derived from T cells, B-cell-depleted T cells, or PBMCs. Nearly every sample came with metadata listing a de-identified subject ID, COVID-19 status, age in years and sex.

TCRbeta CDR3 regions were amplified from genomic DNA by means of the immunoSEQ Assay, a bias-controlled multiplex PCR. The authors' analysis ran thus. Within the assay, amplification of reference gene primers was used to estimate how many nucleated cells each sample contained. To quantify the absolute abundance of each unique TCRbeta CDR3 rearrangement, sequence reads were collapsed and filtered. For each sample, productive Simpson clonality was calculated by taking the square root of Simpson's diversity index across productive rearrangements. TCRdb stores this immuneACCESS table with in-frame sequences only. Part of the clones is absent; in the studies checked, under half of the shortfall reflects unresolved V genes, and no reason is known for the rest. That table supplies the V and J calls and clone size; D and trimming were determined from the DNA. The sample table lists 150,000 to 200,000 clones, 74% of them with a count of one. Of the sample, about 3% is held by the ten largest clones.

The investigation overall reported the following: How much clinical and demographic metadata was included differed by source and by participant, and the metadata was provided uncurated.

Collaborating institutions collected whole blood in K2EDTA tubes following their own protocols. For TCRbeta analysis, collaborators shipped samples as frozen whole blood, isolated PBMCs, or DNA extracted from either of those sample types. As encoded in the germline V gene, CDR1 is MDHEN while CDR2 is SYDVKM. The V end gives up 6 bases and the J end 6 bases, leaving 13 bases in the junction not matched to a gene. The CDR3, from cysteine to phenylalanine, totals 17 residues. Only the CDR3 portion is preserved as DNA: 51 bases, with reading frame beginning at the first base. The sequence was collected from a woman of 80 years or more with acute or convalescent COVID-19. This chain joins TRBV28 to TRBJ2-7, with 14 bases in between that match TRBD2. The sequencing input was peripheral blood. CDR3 sequence: CASSALGLAGVGIEQYF. In nucleotides, the sequence is TGTGCCAGCAGCGCCCTGGGACTAGCGGGAGTAGGAATCGAGCAGTACTTC.